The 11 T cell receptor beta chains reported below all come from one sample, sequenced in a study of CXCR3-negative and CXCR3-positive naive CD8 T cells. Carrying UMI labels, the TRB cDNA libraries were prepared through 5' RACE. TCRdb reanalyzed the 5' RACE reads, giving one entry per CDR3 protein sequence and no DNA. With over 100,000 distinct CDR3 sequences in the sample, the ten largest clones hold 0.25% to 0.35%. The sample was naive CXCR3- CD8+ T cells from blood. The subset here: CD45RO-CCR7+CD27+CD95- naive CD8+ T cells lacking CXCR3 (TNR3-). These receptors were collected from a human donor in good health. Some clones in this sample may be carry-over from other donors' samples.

CDR3 residues: CSASGLAGGGTGELFF. The genes are TRBV20-1 and TRBJ2-2; the D gene TCRdb calls, TRBD2, cannot be checked with no DNA. This CDR3 contains 16 residues. Germline V gene data show CDR1 as DFQATT and CDR2 as SNEGSKA (reference sequence).

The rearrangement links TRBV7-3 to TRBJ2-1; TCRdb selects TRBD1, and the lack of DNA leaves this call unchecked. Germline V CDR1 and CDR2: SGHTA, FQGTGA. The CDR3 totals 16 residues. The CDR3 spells CASSFPGPSAGNEQFF.

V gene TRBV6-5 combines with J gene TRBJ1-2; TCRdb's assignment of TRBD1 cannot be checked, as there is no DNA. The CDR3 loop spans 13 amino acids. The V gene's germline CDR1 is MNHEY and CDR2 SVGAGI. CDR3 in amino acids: CASAGAALEGYTF.

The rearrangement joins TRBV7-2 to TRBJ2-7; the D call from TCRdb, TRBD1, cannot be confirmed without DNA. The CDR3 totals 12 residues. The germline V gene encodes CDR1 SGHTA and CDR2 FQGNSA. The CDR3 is CASSLTGGEQYF.

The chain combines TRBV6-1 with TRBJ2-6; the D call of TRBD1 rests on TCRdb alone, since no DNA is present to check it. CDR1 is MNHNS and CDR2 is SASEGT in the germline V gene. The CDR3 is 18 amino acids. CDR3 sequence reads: CASTAYPGRISGANVLTF.

The CDR3 is CASSQEKEHRGNGYTF. The rearrangement joins TRBV4-3 to TRBJ1-2; TCRdb names TRBD1, which stays unverified in the absence of DNA. Germline V gives CDR1 LGHNA, CDR2 YSLEER. The CDR3 has 16 residues.

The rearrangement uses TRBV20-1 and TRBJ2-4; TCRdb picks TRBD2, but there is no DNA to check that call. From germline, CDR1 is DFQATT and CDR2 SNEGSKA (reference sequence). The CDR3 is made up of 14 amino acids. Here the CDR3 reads CSARVGLDRDIQYF.

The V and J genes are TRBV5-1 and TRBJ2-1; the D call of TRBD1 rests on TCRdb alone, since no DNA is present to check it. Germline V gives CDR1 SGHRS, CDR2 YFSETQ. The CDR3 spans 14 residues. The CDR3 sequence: CASSPGRSIDEQLF.

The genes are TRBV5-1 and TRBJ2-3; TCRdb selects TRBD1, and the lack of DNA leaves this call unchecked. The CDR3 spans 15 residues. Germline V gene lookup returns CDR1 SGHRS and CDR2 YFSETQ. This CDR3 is CASSQPGDSTDTQYF.

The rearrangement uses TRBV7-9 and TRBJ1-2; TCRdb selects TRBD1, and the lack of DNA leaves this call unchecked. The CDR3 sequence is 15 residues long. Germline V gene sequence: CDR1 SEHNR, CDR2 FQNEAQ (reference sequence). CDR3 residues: CASSSVGGLAYGYTF.

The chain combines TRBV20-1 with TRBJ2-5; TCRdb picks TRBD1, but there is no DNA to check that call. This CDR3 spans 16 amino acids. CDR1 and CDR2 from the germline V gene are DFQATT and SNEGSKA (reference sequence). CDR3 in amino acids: CSASLSITGGGETQYF.